The 32 T cell receptor beta chains below come from one sample, sequenced in a study of metastatic and nonmetastatic thyroid tumors. TCRdb re-called clones from the PCR reads using MiXCR. The profile shows 35,000 to 50,000 clones, roughly 14% of them singletons. Thyroid surgery was performed in patients who had received no treatment beforehand. Sequencing was performed on blood. These TCRs come from a female donor with papillary thyroid cancer or a benign thyroid nodule (not recorded which). Some clones in this sample may be carry-over from other donors' samples.

This clone was recorded many times. The chain couples TRBV19 to TRBJ2-7, with unresolved D. The CDR3 is made up of 13 amino acids. The germline gives CDR1 LNHDA, CDR2 SQIVND (reference sequence). V was clipped by 1 base and J by 0 bases, with 4 bases between them. The CDR3 DNA sequence: TGTGCCAGTAGTATAGCTCCCTCCTACGAGCAGTACTTC. Amino acids: CASSIAPSYEQYF.

A few counts support this clone. The germline gene is not matched at one end of the junction; a read error may be the cause. The chain joins TRBV6-1 to TRBJ2-7; D might be TRBD2 (5 bases). The length of the CDR3 is 13 residues. Per germline, CDR1 MNHNS and CDR2 SASEGT. CDR3: CANSDSSPYEQYF. As DNA, the CDR3 is TGTGCCAACAGTGACTCTAGCCCCTACGAGCAGTACTTC.

This clone was counted at least ten times. The rearrangement uses TRBV2 and TRBJ1-3; 8 positions agree with TRBD1. The CDR3 has 17 residues. V lost 3 bases, J lost 1 base, and 8 bases stayed unmatched. Germline CDR1 is SNHLY and CDR2 is FYNNEI. The DNA of the CDR3 is TGTGCCAGCAGTGAGTGGGGACAGGCCGGATCTGGAAACACCATATATTTT. Translated: CASSEWGQAGSGNTIYF.

This clone was seen repeatedly, ten times or more. The chain has TRBV2 and TRBJ1-1, with unresolved D. The CDR3 covers 11 residues. CDR1 and CDR2 from the germline V gene are SNHLY and FYNNEI. V was trimmed by 6 bases and J by 4 bases, leaving 6 bases between them. Here the CDR3 reads CASRETTEAFF. CDR3 DNA sequence: TGTGCCAGCAGGGAGACCACTGAAGCTTTCTTT.

This clone has more than one count but fewer than ten. A much larger clonotype is one base distant, so this may be a read error. V is TRBV29-1 and J is TRBJ2-3; no definite D call. Germline CDR1 SQVTM, CDR2 ANQGSEA. The V and J ends lost 8 bases and 2 bases respectively, with 17 bases between them. The CDR3 sequence is 14 residues long. The CDR3: CSLSPESNTDTQYF. CDR3 nucleotides: TGCAGCCTTTCGCCGGAATCCAACACAGATACGCAGTATTTT.

This clone was recorded at least ten times. The chain combines TRBV4-2 with TRBJ2-2, with D tentatively TRBD1 (6 bases). The CDR3 has 16 residues. CDR1 is LGHNA, CDR2 YNFKEQ, per germline. Trimming stripped 1 base from V and 3 bases from J, with 12 bases between. The CDR3 DNA sequence: TGTGCCAGCAGCCAAGGCCAGGGGATATACACCGGGGAGCTGTTTTTT. Translated, it gives CASSQGQGIYTGELFF.

This clone was observed at least ten times. The chain is built from TRBV19 and TRBJ1-3, with a weak D call TRBD1 (5 bases). Between the trimmed V and J ends, which lost 4 bases and 4 bases, there was a span of 20 bases. CDR1 LNHDA and CDR2 SQIVND come from the germline V gene (reference sequence). This CDR3 region has 17 residues. The CDR3 loop reads CASSNPPGTLAGNTIYF. In nucleotides, the CDR3 is TGTGCCAGTAGTAACCCACCCGGGACGCTGGCCGGAAACACCATATATTTT. The full variable domain, completed using reference TRBV19 and TRBJ1-3, is DGGITQSPKYLFRKEGQNVTLSCEQNLNHDAMYWYRQDPGQGLRLIYYSQIVNDFQKGDIAEGYSVSREKKESFPLTVTSAQKNPTAFYLCASSNPPGTLAGNTIYFGEGSWLTVV.

V is TRBV5-1 and J is TRBJ2-1, with D unresolved. The CDR3 loop spans 16 amino acids. Trimming took off 1 base at V and 0 bases at J, with 11 bases between the two ends. Looked up from germline, CDR1 is SGHRS and CDR2 is YFSETQ. The CDR3 sequence: CASSLKGLSSYNEQFF. CDR3 sequence (DNA): TGCGCCAGCAGCTTGAAGGGCTTAAGCTCCTACAATGAGCAGTTCTTC.

This clone came up many times. The V call is TRBV29-1, the J call TRBJ2-3; 8 nucleotides align to TRBD2. The CDR3 is made up of 12 amino acids. V shed 5 bases and J 4 bases; nucleotides not matched to a gene: 2. Germline values: CDR1 SQVTM, CDR2 ANQGSEA. The DNA for the CDR3 is TGCAGCGTTCAACTAGCGGCAGATACGCAGTATTTT. Translating gives CSVQLAADTQYF.

This clone was detected ten times or more. The chain carries TRBV6-1 and TRBJ2-3; 7 nucleotides agree with TRBD2. Germline trimming cut 6 bases from V and 0 bases from J; bases unmatched to any gene: 3. The CDR3 has 14 residues. Germline values: CDR1 MNHNS, CDR2 SASEGT. The CDR3 here is CASRAAGSTDTQYF. Here the CDR3 DNA reads TGTGCCAGCAGGGCAGCGGGGAGCACAGATACGCAGTATTTT.

This clone appeared many times. The chain uses TRBV28 and TRBJ2-7; D is undetermined. The CDR3 contains 12 residues. V was shortened by 4 bases and J by 4 bases, with 8 bases between the two germline ends. Germline CDR1 and CDR2: MDHEN and SYDVKM. The CDR3 sequence: CASSSEKYEQYF. CDR3 DNA: TGTGCCAGCAGTTCTGAGAAATACGAGCAGTACTTC.

The chain has TRBV18 and TRBJ1-6, with D hard to call. Trimming stripped 2 bases from V and 10 bases from J, with 18 bases between. CDR1 is KGHSH and CDR2 is LQKENI in the germline V gene. The CDR3 spans 16 residues. The CDR3 is CASSPSPPVVTSPLHF. DNA for the CDR3: TGTGCCAGCTCACCATCCCCTCCAGTGGTCACCTCACCCCTCCACTTT.

With regard to this clone: A read error may account for a junction end that differs from germline. The CDR3 reads CVSSHRDKSTDTQYF. The CDR3 DNA is TGTGTCAGCAGTCACAGAGACAAAAGCACAGATACGCAGTATTTT. V usage is TRBV6-1 and J usage is TRBJ2-3; no firm D call. Germline assignment: CDR1 MNHNS and CDR2 SASEGT. The CDR3 spans 15 residues.

This clone was found many times. This rearrangement joins TRBV6-6 to TRBJ1-4, with D possibly TRBD1 on 6 matching bases. Trimming cost V 0 bases and J 8 bases, with 16 bases left between them. The germline V gene encodes CDR1 MNHNY and CDR2 SVGAGI (reference sequence). The CDR3 is made up of 16 amino acids. This CDR3 reads CASSYSLAGEEEKLFF. The CDR3 DNA reads TGTGCCAGCAGTTACTCGTTGGCAGGGGAGGAAGAAAAACTGTTTTTT.

In its sample, this clone was seen a few times. This may arise from a read error, as a much more abundant clone is one base away. The rearrangement joins TRBV29-1 to TRBJ2-6; perhaps TRBD1 as D (6 bases). The V end was cut by 3 bases, the J end by 3 bases, with 9 bases between. Germline V gives CDR1 SQVTM, CDR2 ANQGSEA. There are 14 residues in the CDR3. The chain's CDR3 is CSVEDSYGANVLTF. Here the CDR3 DNA reads TGCAGCGTTGAGGACAGCTATGGGGCCAACGTCCTGACTTTC.

This clone was detected ten times or more. The V and J genes are TRBV20-1 and TRBJ2-3; no firm D call. CDR3 length: 14 amino acids. Germline V lookup: CDR1 DFQATT, CDR2 SNEGSKA (reference sequence). Trimming took off 6 bases at V and 2 bases at J, with 15 bases between the two ends. CDR3 nucleotide sequence: TGCAGTGCCTCAAACCCCCCCAACACAGATACGCAGTATTTT. It codes for CSASNPPNTDTQYF.

This clone was counted at least ten times. The chain recombines TRBV5-1 with TRBJ2-5; D could derive from TRBD1 or TRBD2 (5 bases each). Germline CDR1 is SGHRS and CDR2 is YFSETQ. V dropped 1 base and J dropped 2 bases, with 15 bases sitting between them. The CDR3 contains 16 residues. In DNA, the CDR3 is TGCGCCAGCAGCTTGTTCCCAGGGACCCTACAAGAGACCCAGTACTTC. Amino acids: CASSLFPGTLQETQYF.

At least ten counts were recorded for this clone. V is TRBV28 and J is TRBJ1-5; no definite D call. The CDR3 runs to 15 residues. The V end lost 5 bases, the J end lost 2 bases, and 13 bases lay between the germline ends. Germline V gives CDR1 MDHEN, CDR2 SYDVKM. The DNA of the CDR3 is TGTGCCAGCAGTCCCTCAGGAGGAGGCAATCAGCCCCAGCATTTT. Amino acid sequence: CASSPSGGGNQPQHF.

The chain is built from TRBV4-2 and TRBJ2-1; D remains ambiguous. The CDR3 has 13 amino acids. V was cut by 1 base and J by 5 bases, with 6 bases left in between. Germline V gene data show CDR1 as LGHNA and CDR2 as YNFKEQ. Here the CDR3 reads CASSQVADNEQFF. CDR3 in DNA: TGTGCCAGCAGCCAAGTGGCCGACAATGAGCAGTTCTTC.

The table lists this clone with many counts. V and J are TRBV5-1 and TRBJ2-7; the match to TRBD2 covers 7 bases. Losses at the gene ends were 4 bases for V and 5 bases for J; bases not matched to a gene: 9. There are 14 residues in the CDR3. Germline V gene lookup returns CDR1 SGHRS and CDR2 YFSETQ. CDR3 amino acids: CASSRGSWGNEQYF. The CDR3 DNA reads TGCGCCAGCAGCCGCGGGAGTTGGGGTAACGAGCAGTACTTC.

This clone was detected ten times or more. V is TRBV5-5 and J is TRBJ1-3; possibly TRBD1 for D (6 bases). Trimming pared 4 bases from V and 3 bases from J, leaving 11 bases between. The CDR3 sequence is 14 residues long. Germline assignment: CDR1 SGHKS and CDR2 YYEKEE (reference sequence). CDR3 protein: CASSIQGSGNTIYF. The CDR3 DNA reads as TGTGCCAGCAGCATACAGGGTAGTGGAAACACCATATATTTT. Full variable domain (missing parts from reference TRBV5-5 and TRBJ1-3): DAGVTQSPTHLIKTRGQQVTLRCSPISGHKSVSWYQQVLGQGPQFIFQYYEKEERGRGNFPDRFSARQFPNYSSELNVNALLLGDSALYLCASSIQGSGNTIYFGEGSWLTVV.

The chain couples TRBV7-9 to TRBJ2-7; no definite D call. The CDR3 runs 11 residues. Germline V gene data show CDR1 as SEHNR and CDR2 as FQNEAQ (reference sequence). V gave up 8 bases and J gave up 2 bases, with 7 bases separating them. For the CDR3, the DNA is TGTGCCAGCGGCTGTGCCTACGAGCAGTACTTC. Amino acids: CASGCAYEQYF.

The V call is TRBV20-1, the J call TRBJ1-2; 7 nucleotides line up with TRBD1. This CDR3 comprises 13 residues. Unmatched junction bases numbered 10, after V lost 6 bases and J lost 6 bases. CDR1 and CDR2 (germline): DFQATT, SNEGSKA (reference sequence). The CDR3 protein is CSAQQGWGDGYTF. The CDR3 DNA follows: TGCAGTGCCCAACAGGGGTGGGGTGATGGCTACACCTTC.

The chain recombines TRBV27 with TRBJ2-3, with D maybe TRBD1 (6 bases). This CDR3 region has 16 residues. Deletions cut 4 bases from V and 3 bases from J, with 17 bases between. The germline V gene encodes CDR1 MNHEY and CDR2 SMNVEV (reference sequence). The CDR3, as DNA: TGTGCCAGCAGTTCCCCTGGCTGGGGGCCGACAGATACGCAGTATTTT. It translates to CASSSPGWGPTDTQYF.

As for this clone: Germline is not matched at one junction end, which may reflect a read error. The J gene is TRBJ2-7, the V gene TRBV25-1; D gene unclear. This CDR3 is 18 amino acids long. Germline V gives CDR1 MGHDK, CDR2 SYGVNS. The CDR3 reads CASSETYKGCQLAYEQYF. The CDR3 coding sequence is TGTGCCAGCAGCGAAACCTACAAAGGGTGTCAACTCGCGTACGAGCAATACTTC.

This clone was observed many times. The gene calls are TRBV19 and TRBJ1-1; D is unresolved. Trimming took off 5 bases at V and 2 bases at J, with 9 bases between the two ends. The CDR3 consists of 13 residues. Germline V gene lookup returns CDR1 LNHDA and CDR2 SQIVND (reference sequence). The CDR3 loop is CASSFGSNTEAFF. Written as DNA, the CDR3 is TGTGCCAGTAGTTTTGGATCTAACACTGAAGCTTTCTTT. The full variable domain, completed using reference TRBV19 and TRBJ1-1, is DGGITQSPKYLFRKEGQNVTLSCEQNLNHDAMYWYRQDPGQGLRLIYYSQIVNDFQKGDIAEGYSVSREKKESFPLTVTSAQKNPTAFYLCASSFGSNTEAFFGQGTRLTVV.

On this clone itself: This may be a read error: a much more frequent sequence differs by one nucleotide. V and J are TRBV2 and TRBJ2-3, with no clear D. The germline gives CDR1 SNHLY, CDR2 FYNNEI. The V end was cut by 6 bases, the J end by 7 bases, with 11 bases between. The CDR3 extends over 12 amino acids. The CDR3 is CASRVLVHTQYF. The CDR3 DNA follows: TGTGCCAGCAGGGTACTCGTCCATACGCAGTATTTT.

This clone has ten or more counts. This chain joins TRBV10-3 and TRBJ2-7; 13 bases are shared with TRBD2. Germline assignment: CDR1 ENHRY and CDR2 SYGVKD. The CDR3 has 15 residues. The V segment lost 5 bases and the J segment 2 bases; nucleotides outside the gene matches: 3. The CDR3 spells CAISKGTSGTYEQYF. Written as DNA, the CDR3 is TGTGCCATCAGTAAAGGGACTAGCGGGACCTACGAGCAGTACTTC.

This clone has only a few counts. The V gene is TRBV6-4, the J gene TRBJ2-5; no firm D call. With 5 bases removed from V and 1 base from J, the gap between germline ends came to 11 bases. The CDR3 is made up of 14 amino acids. In germline, CDR1 is MRHNA, CDR2 SNTAGT. The CDR3 here is CASSPAQRQETQYF. CDR3 nucleotide sequence: TGTGCCAGCAGTCCCGCCCAACGCCAAGAGACCCAGTACTTC.

This clone was found a few times. The CDR3 ends on some other residue instead of the conserved phenylalanine or tryptophan, so this is likely a read error. The DNA is left out, because the CDR3 cannot be placed on it with certainty; the CDR3 is given as TCRdb lists it. The rearrangement uses TRBV6-1 and TRBJ2-5; the D call of TRBD2 is as the table states it, not checked on the DNA. The V gene's germline CDR1 is MNHNS and CDR2 SASEGT. The CDR3 adds up to 14 amino acids, both ends counted. The CDR3 is CASKISSGRKTKYL.

This clone came up a few times. The chain joins TRBV6-1 to TRBJ2-7; a weak D match, TRBD1 (6 bases). Germline V gives CDR1 MNHNS, CDR2 SASEGT. Trimming removed 10 bases at V and 5 bases at J, with 21 bases between. The CDR3 loop spans 14 amino acids. The CDR3 DNA reads TGTGCCACCCGCAGGGGCACAGAGCCGGACGAGCAGTACTTC. Amino acids: CATRRGTEPDEQYF.

This rearrangement joins TRBV6-1 to TRBJ1-1; 7 positions agree with TRBD1. The CDR3 consists of 13 residues. With V trimmed by 6 bases and J by 5 bases, 6 bases remained unmatched. Germline-derived CDR1 and CDR2 are MNHNS and SASEGT. CDR3 sequence (DNA): TGTGCCAGCAGGGACAGGCTGGGAACTGAAGCTTTCTTT. Amino acid sequence: CASRDRLGTEAFF.